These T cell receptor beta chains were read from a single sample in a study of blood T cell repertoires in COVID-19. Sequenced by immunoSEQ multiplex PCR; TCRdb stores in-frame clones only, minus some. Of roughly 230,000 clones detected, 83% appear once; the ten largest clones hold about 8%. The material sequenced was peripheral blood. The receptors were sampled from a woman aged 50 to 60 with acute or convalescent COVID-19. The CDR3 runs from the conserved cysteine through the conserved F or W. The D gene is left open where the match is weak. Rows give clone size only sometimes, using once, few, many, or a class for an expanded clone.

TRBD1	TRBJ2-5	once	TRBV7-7	TGTGCTAGCAGCCCGAACAGGGGGAGTCAGGAGACCCAGTACTTC	CASSPNRGSQETQYF
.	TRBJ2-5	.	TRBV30	TGTGCCTGGAGTCGTAGAAGGGGGGGCCCAGAGACCCAGTACTTC	CAWSRRRGGPETQYF
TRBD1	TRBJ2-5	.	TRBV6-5	TGTGCCAGCAGTTACCGAGGGGGCGCCGGGACCCAGTACTTC	CASSYRGGAGTQYF
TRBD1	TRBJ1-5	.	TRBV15	TGTGCCACCAGCACCCGGACAGGGGGCGGTCAGCCCCAGCATTTT	CATSTRTGGGQPQHF
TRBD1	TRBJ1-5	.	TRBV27	TGTGCCAGCAGTCCACAGGGGGTCGGGAATCAGCCCCAGCATTTT	CASSPQGVGNQPQHF
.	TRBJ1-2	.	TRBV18	TGTGCCAGCTCACCGGGCAGGGATGGCTACACCTTC	CASSPGRDGYTF
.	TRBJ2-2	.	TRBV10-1	TGCGCCAGCAGTGATATAGACAGACGGATTCTGTTTTTT	CASSDIDRRILFF
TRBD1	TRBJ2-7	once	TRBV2	TGTGCCAGCGGGACAGTTACCTACGAGCAGTACTTC	CASGTVTYEQYF
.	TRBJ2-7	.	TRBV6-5	TGTGCCAGCAGTCCCCAGGCCCCAGGGGTAGAAGAGCAGTACTTC	CASSPQAPGVEEQYF
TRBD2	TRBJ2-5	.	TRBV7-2	TGTGCCAGCAGCTTAGTGGGCGGGGGGGCGGTTGAGACCCAGTACTTC	CASSLVGGGAVETQYF
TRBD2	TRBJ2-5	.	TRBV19	TGTGCCAGTAGTGATACTAGCGGGGGAGAGACCCAGTACTTC	CASSDTSGGETQYF
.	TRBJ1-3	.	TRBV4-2	TGTGCCAGCAGCCAAGATGCGTCAGGGCCTGGAAACACCATATATTTT	CASSQDASGPGNTIYF
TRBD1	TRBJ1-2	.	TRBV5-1	TGCGCCAGCAGCTCGCTACGGCCGGGACAGCTTTATGGCTACACCTTC	CASSSLRPGQLYGYTF
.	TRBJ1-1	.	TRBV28	TGTGCCACCGGGAGCCACGGAGTTAACACTGAAGCTTTCTTT	CATGSHGVNTEAFF
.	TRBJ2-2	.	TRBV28	TGTGCCAGAACTAGGGCCAGCACCGGGGAGCTGTTTTTT	CARTRASTGELFF
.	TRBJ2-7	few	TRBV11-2	TGTGCCAGCAGCTTGGAGGGGCGGACCTACGAGCAGTACTTC	CASSLEGRTYEQYF
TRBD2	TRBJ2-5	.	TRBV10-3	TGTGCCATCAGGCAGGGCGGGGGCCAAGAGACCCAGTACTTC	CAIRQGGGQETQYF
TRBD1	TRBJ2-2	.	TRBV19	TGTGCCAGTAGGGCGTCCCAGGGGGCTCGGACCGGGGAGCTGTTTTTT	CASRASQGARTGELFF
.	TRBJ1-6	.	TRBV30	TGTGCCTGGAGTGGGGTCGGCGGGATAGGTTCACCCCTCCACTTT	CAWSGVGGIGSPLHF
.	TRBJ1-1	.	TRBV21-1	TGTGCCAGCAGATCCTGGCACCTTATGAACACTGAAGCTTTCTTT	CASRSWHLMNTEAFF
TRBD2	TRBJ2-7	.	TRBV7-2	TGTGCCAGCAGCGCTAGCGGGGGGGCCTACGAGCAGTACTTC	CASSASGGAYEQYF
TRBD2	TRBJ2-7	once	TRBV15	TGTGCCACCAGCTCTAGCGGGATGTACGAGCAGTACTTC	CATSSSGMYEQYF
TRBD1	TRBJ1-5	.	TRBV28	TGTGCCAGCAGTTCCAGAGAACAGGGGGATCATCAGCCCCAGCATTTT	CASSSREQGDHQPQHF
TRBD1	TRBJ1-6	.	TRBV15	TGTGCCACCAGCAGAACCGGGACAGGGAATTCACCCCTCCACTTT	CATSRTGTGNSPLHF
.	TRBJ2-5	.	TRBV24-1	TGTGCCACCAGTGATTTCAGTCAGGGCAGGGAGACCCAGTACTTC	CATSDFSQGRETQYF
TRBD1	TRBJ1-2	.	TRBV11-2	TGTGCCAGCAGCCCGGGACAGCTCTATGGCTACACCTTC	CASSPGQLYGYTF
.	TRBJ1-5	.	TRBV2	TGTGCCAGCAGTGAAGCGCTCGGACAGTATAGCAATCAGCCCCAGCATTTT	CASSEALGQYSNQPQHF
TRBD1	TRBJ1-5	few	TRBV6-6	TGTGCCAGCAGTTCGGACAGGCCAAACCAGCCCCAGCATTTT	CASSSDRPNQPQHF
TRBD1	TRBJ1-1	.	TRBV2	TGTGCCAGCAACTTGGACAGGGGTTACACTGAAGCTTTCTTT	CASNLDRGYTEAFF
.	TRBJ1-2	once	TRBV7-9	TGTGCCAGCAGCTTAGGTAGCAGCTACTATGGCTACACCTTC	CASSLGSSYYGYTF
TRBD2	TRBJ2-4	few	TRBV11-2	TGTGCCAGCAGCCTTTCTAGCGGGAGGATTTTAAGGAACATTCAGTACTTC	CASSLSSGRILRNIQYF